This T cell receptor (beta chain) was identified during a study of human thymus T cells. V shed 5 bases, J shed 3 bases, and the junction held 8 bases outside the gene matches. Germline-derived CDR1 and CDR2 are SGHTA and FQGNSA. The CDR3 runs 17 residues. Profiled with immunoSEQ multiplex PCR; TCRdb holds only in-frame clones, not every one. The table lists about 130,000 clones, around 96% of them singletons, with 0.02% to 0.03% in the top ten. The thymus tissue came from resections taken during corrective heart surgery. The chain combines TRBV7-2 with TRBJ2-7; 15 bases agree with TRBD2. The sequence came from a boy under three years old with a congenital heart defect but otherwise immunologically healthy. The specimen was thymus tissue. This CDR3 reads CASSPGLAGGIIYEQYF. As DNA, the CDR3 is TGTGCCAGCAGCCCCGGACTAGCGGGGGGGATAATCTACGAGCAGTACTTC.